This T cell receptor beta chain was captured by sequencing in a study of T-cell reconstitution after alpha-beta-depleted transplantation in children. This clonotype was recorded a few times. Using unique molecular identifiers, the investigators prepared the TCRbeta library. One entry per CDR3 protein, called by TCRdb with MiXCR from the PCR reads. This sample has around 370,000 distinct CDR3 sequences, with approximately 10% found just once. The CDR3 consists of 16 residues. Germline assignment: CDR1 MNHEY and CDR2 SVGEGT. With 0 bases removed from V and 1 base from J, the gap between germline ends came to 12 bases.

This material consisted of PBMCs from the stem cell graft donor, taken from the stem cell graft. This receptor was taken from a human donor who donated a stem cell graft to a child with acute lymphoblastic leukemia. The rearrangement joins TRBV6-2 or TRBV6-3 to TRBJ1-1; the D is unclear. CDR3 residues: CASSYSIRRKNTEAFF. The CDR3 nucleotides read TGTGCCAGCAGTTACTCGATTCGGCGAAAGAACACTGAAGCTTTCTTT.